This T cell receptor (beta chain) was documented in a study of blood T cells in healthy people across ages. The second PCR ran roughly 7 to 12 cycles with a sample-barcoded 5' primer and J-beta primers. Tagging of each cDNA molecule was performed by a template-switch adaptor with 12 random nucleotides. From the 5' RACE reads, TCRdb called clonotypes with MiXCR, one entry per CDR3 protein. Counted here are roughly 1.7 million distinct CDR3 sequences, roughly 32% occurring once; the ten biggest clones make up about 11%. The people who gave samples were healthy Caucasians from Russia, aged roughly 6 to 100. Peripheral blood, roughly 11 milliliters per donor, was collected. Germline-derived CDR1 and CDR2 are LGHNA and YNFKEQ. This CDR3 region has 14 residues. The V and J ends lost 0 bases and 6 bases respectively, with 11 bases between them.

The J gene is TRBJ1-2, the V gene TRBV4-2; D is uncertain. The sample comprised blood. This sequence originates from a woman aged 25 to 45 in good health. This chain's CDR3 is CASSQDAVSDGYTF. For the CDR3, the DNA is TGTGCCAGCAGCCAAGATGCGGTGTCAGATGGCTACACCTTC.